These 19 T cell receptor beta chains share one sample of origin, sequenced in a study of T cell responses to AZD1222 COVID-19 vaccine. The assay was immunoSEQ multiplex PCR, and TCRdb's table has in-frame clones only and misses some. The top ten clones hold around 9.9% of a sample with around 100,000 clones, approximately 83% of them seen once. Source: peripheral blood, taken on day 0 of AZD1222 vaccination. All receptors derive from an adult in good health.

The genes are TRBV5-1 and TRBJ2-7; 7 bases line up with TRBD1. The J segment lost 2 bases and the V segment lost 7 bases, leaving 3 bases of the junction unmatched. Germline V lookup: CDR1 SGHRS, CDR2 YFSETQ. The CDR3 loop spans 12 amino acids. In DNA, the CDR3 is TGCGCCAGCCGACAGGGCGCCTACGAGCAGTACTTC. Protein product: CASRQGAYEQYF.

In this sample, this clone turned up once. The gene calls are TRBV5-4 and TRBJ2-7; possibly TRBD2 for D (6 bases). The germline V gene has CDR1 SGHNT and CDR2 YYREEE (reference sequence). The CDR3 consists of 14 residues. With 6 bases removed from V and 0 bases from J, the gap between germline ends came to 13 bases. The CDR3 sequence is CASTDGRSSYEQYF. CDR3 nucleotides: TGTGCCAGCACCGATGGGAGGAGCTCCTACGAGCAGTACTTC. The full variable domain, with the rest looked up from reference TRBV5-4 and TRBJ2-7, is ETGVTQSPTHLIKTRGQQVTLRCSSQSGHNTVSWYQQALGQGPQFIFQYYREEENGRGNFPPRFSGLQFPNYSSELNVNALELDDSALYLCASTDGRSSYEQYFGPGTRLTVT.

The gene calls are TRBV5-5 and TRBJ2-1; possible D gene TRBD2, 6 bases. The germline V and J ends were trimmed by 4 bases and 0 bases, with 8 bases remaining between them. There are 14 residues in the CDR3. Per germline, CDR1 SGHKS and CDR2 YYEKEE (reference sequence). This CDR3 is CASSRDFSYNEQFF. CDR3 sequence (DNA): TGTGCCAGCAGCCGGGACTTCTCCTACAATGAGCAGTTCTTC.

This sequence joins TRBV15 and TRBJ2-5; D might be TRBD1 (6 bases). The germline V gene has CDR1 LNHNV and CDR2 YYDKDF (reference sequence). This CDR3 region has 14 residues. Trimming pared 3 bases from V and 2 bases from J, leaving 10 bases between. CDR3 in DNA: TGTGCCACCAGCAGCCGGGACAAACAAGAGACCCAGTACTTC. Its protein is CATSSRDKQETQYF.

V usage is TRBV19 and J usage is TRBJ1-4; D is ambiguous. CDR3 length: 15 amino acids. Trimming stripped 3 bases from V and 3 bases from J, with 11 bases between. In germline, CDR1 is LNHDA, CDR2 SQIVND (reference sequence). CDR3 DNA: TGTGCCAGTAGTATCCGACGGACTTCTAATGAAAAACTGTTTTTT. This gives the protein CASSIRRTSNEKLFF.

The chain employs TRBV5-1 and TRBJ2-5, with 11 bases aligning to TRBD2. This CDR3 spans 15 amino acids. The V segment lost 3 bases and the J segment 1 base; nucleotides outside the gene matches: 2. Germline values: CDR1 SGHRS, CDR2 YFSETQ. CDR3 sequence (DNA): TGCGCCAGCAGCTGGACTAGCGGGCGCCAAGAGACCCAGTACTTC. It specifies CASSWTSGRQETQYF. The whole variable domain, filled in from reference TRBV5-1 and TRBJ2-5, reads KAGVTQTPRYLIKTRGQQVTLSCSPISGHRSVSWYQQTPGQGLQFLFEYFSETQRNKGNFPGRFSGRQFSNSRSEMNVSTLELGDSALYLCASSWTSGRQETQYFGPGTRLLVL.

As for this clone: The junction differs from germline at one of its ends, possibly a read error. V and J are TRBV4-2 and TRBJ1-4, with TRBD1 identical over 7 bases. This CDR3 is 15 amino acids long. CDR1 and CDR2 from the germline V gene are LGHNA and YNFKEQ. The CDR3 region is CASSQDEAFRQGVDF. CDR3 in DNA: TGTGCCAGCAGCCAAGATGAGGCCTTTAGGCAGGGGGTGGATTTT.

The table lists this clone with a count of one. The chain uses TRBV5-1 and TRBJ1-2; weak D call: TRBD1 (5 bases). The CDR3 length is 15 residues. In germline, CDR1 is SGHRS, CDR2 YFSETQ. V lost 0 bases and J 3 bases, leaving 12 bases between the germline ends. This CDR3 reads CASSLGGIWDYGYTF. DNA for the CDR3: TGCGCCAGCAGCTTGGGGGGCATATGGGACTATGGCTACACCTTC.

This rearrangement joins TRBV27 to TRBJ1-3; D gene ambiguous. Trimming left V 0 bases short and J 4 bases short, with 16 bases between. Germline CDR1 and CDR2: MNHEY and SMNVEV (reference sequence). CDR3 length: 17 amino acids. The CDR3 loop reads CASSLSWIRGVGNTIYF. As DNA, the CDR3 is TGTGCCAGCAGTTTATCATGGATACGGGGAGTGGGAAACACCATATATTTT.

The chain recombines TRBV19 with TRBJ1-6; 7 nucleotides match TRBD1. The V gene end was trimmed by 5 bases and the J gene end by 9 bases; junction bases not matched to a gene: 7. Germline CDR1 and CDR2: LNHDA and SQIVND (reference sequence). The CDR3 loop spans 14 amino acids. The CDR3 loop reads CASSPTGVSSPLHF. CDR3 nucleotide sequence: TGTGCCAGTAGTCCAACAGGGGTGTCTTCACCCCTCCACTTT.

The rearrangement uses TRBV19 and TRBJ1-1; D gene ambiguous. The CDR3 spans 14 residues. Germline V gene sequence: CDR1 LNHDA, CDR2 SQIVND (reference sequence). Trimming stripped 3 bases from V and 4 bases from J, with 12 bases between. The CDR3 region is CASSITGVVTEAFF. The DNA for the CDR3 is TGTGCCAGTAGTATTACCGGGGTTGTCACTGAAGCTTTCTTT.

This sequence joins TRBV27 and TRBJ2-2; weak D call: TRBD1 (5 bases). Germline CDR1 MNHEY, CDR2 SMNVEV (reference sequence). Trimming took 2 bases from V and 2 from J, leaving 12 bases between them. The CDR3 contains 16 residues. In nucleotides, the CDR3 is TGTGCCAGCAGTTTAGGGTCAGGGTATAACACCGGGGAGCTGTTTTTT. It yields the protein CASSLGSGYNTGELFF.

The chain is built from TRBV29-1 and TRBJ2-1; 14 bases fit TRBD2. Germline loops: CDR1 SQVTM, CDR2 ANQGSEA. The CDR3 runs to 15 residues. Trimming removed 3 bases from V and 6 bases from J; junction bases left unmatched: 4. The CDR3: CSVERGTSGGNEQFF. The DNA for the CDR3 is TGCAGCGTTGAGAGAGGGACTAGCGGGGGCAATGAGCAGTTCTTC.

J is TRBJ1-1 and V is TRBV10-3; D perhaps matches TRBD1 (5 bases). V dropped 10 bases and J dropped 5 bases, with 14 bases sitting between them. Germline values: CDR1 ENHRY, CDR2 SYGVKD. CDR3 size: 12 residues. In DNA, the CDR3 is TGTGCCACCGGACACGGGAAAACTGAAGCTTTCTTT. This sequence encodes CATGHGKTEAFF.

This sequence joins TRBV3-1 (or the pseudogene TRBV3-2) and TRBJ2-3; 9 nucleotides line up with TRBD2. CDR3 size: 13 residues. The germline V gene encodes CDR1 LGHDT and CDR2 YNNKEL (reference sequence). J gave up 4 bases and V 6 bases, and 2 bases lay outside the gene matches. DNA of the CDR3: TGTGCCAGCAGTCCTAGCGGGGCAGATACGCAGTATTTT. It codes for CASSPSGADTQYF.

The chain combines TRBV28 with TRBJ2-1; D perhaps matches TRBD2 (6 bases). CDR3 size: 15 residues. Germline V gene sequence: CDR1 MDHEN, CDR2 SYDVKM. V lost 2 bases to trimming and J lost 11 bases, with 19 bases between them. The CDR3 loop is CASSLGGAYGRKQFF. In DNA form, the CDR3 reads TGTGCCAGCAGTTTAGGAGGGGCCTACGGGCGGAAGCAGTTCTTC.

The chain recombines TRBV3-1 (or the pseudogene TRBV3-2) with TRBJ1-4, with TRBD1 matching 10 bases. The CDR3 has 15 amino acids. V dropped 3 bases and J dropped 13; count of bases not matched to a gene: 11. Germline V gene data show CDR1 as LGHDT and CDR2 as YNNKEL (reference sequence). CDR3 protein: CASSHASGQGIRLFF. CDR3 nucleotides: TGTGCCAGCAGCCATGCCTCGGGACAGGGGATTAGACTGTTTTTT.

The genes are TRBV19 and TRBJ2-5; the match to TRBD1 covers 10 bases. The CDR3 contains 15 residues. The germline V gene has CDR1 LNHDA and CDR2 SQIVND (reference sequence). The V segment lost 6 bases and the J segment 1 base; nucleotides outside the gene matches: 5. The DNA of the CDR3 is TGTGCCAGTAGCAAGACAGGGGGCCGCCAAGAGACCCAGTACTTC. This sequence encodes CASSKTGGRQETQYF.

The gene calls are TRBV28 and TRBJ1-1; D ambiguous. The CDR3 sequence is 14 residues long. V lost 2 bases, J lost 0 bases, and 7 bases lay in between. CDR1 and CDR2 from the germline V gene are MDHEN and SYDVKM. The CDR3 sequence: CASSLTGMNTEAFF. The CDR3 DNA reads as TGTGCCAGCAGTTTAACGGGGATGAACACTGAAGCTTTCTTT.